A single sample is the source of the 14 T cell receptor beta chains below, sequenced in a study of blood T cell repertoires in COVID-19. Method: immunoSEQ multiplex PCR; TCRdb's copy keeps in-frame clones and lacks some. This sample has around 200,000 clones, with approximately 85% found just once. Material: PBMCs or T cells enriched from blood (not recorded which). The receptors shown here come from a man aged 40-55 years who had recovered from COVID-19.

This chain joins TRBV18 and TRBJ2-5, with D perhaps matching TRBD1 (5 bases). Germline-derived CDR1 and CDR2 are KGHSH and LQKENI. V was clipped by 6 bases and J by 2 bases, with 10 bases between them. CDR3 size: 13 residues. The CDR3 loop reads CASSVDSQETQYF. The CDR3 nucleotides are TGTGCCAGCTCGGTTGACAGTCAAGAGACCCAGTACTTC.

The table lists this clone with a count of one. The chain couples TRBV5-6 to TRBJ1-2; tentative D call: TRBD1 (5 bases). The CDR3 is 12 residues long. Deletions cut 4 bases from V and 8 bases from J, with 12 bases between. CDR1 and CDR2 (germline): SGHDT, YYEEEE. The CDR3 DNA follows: TGTGCCAGCAGCCCCGGGGGGGAGGGCTACACCTTC. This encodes CASSPGGEGYTF.

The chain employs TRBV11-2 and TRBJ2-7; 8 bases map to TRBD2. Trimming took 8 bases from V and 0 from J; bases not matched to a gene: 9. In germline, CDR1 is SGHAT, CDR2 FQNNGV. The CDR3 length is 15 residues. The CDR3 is CASGRLAGISYEQYF. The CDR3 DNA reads TGTGCCAGCGGTCGGCTAGCGGGTATCTCCTACGAGCAGTACTTC.

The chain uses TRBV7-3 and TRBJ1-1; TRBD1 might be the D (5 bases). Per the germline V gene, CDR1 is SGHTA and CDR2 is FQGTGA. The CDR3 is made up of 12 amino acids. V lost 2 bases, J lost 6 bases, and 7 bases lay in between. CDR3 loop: CASSLGGAEAFF. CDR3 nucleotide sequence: TGTGCCAGCAGCTTAGGAGGGGCTGAAGCTTTCTTT.

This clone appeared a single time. Here the CDR3 reads CASSVEGVQPQHF. CDR3 DNA sequence: TGTGCCAGCAGCGTAGAGGGAGTACAGCCCCAGCATTTT. This chain connects TRBV9 to TRBJ1-5; D remains ambiguous. The CDR3 spans 13 residues. Germline V gene sequence: CDR1 SGDLS, CDR2 YYNGEE. V lost 0 bases, J lost 7 bases, and 8 bases lay in between.

The CDR3 sequence: CAWSSGTGAFGAFF. In DNA, the CDR3 is TGTGCCTGGAGTTCCGGGACAGGGGCATTCGGAGCTTTCTTT. The rearrangement joins TRBV30 to TRBJ1-1; 10 bases match TRBD1. CDR1 and CDR2 (germline): GTSNPN, SVGIG (reference sequence). This CDR3 spans 14 amino acids. V gave up 2 bases and J gave up 10 bases; unmatched junction bases: 10.

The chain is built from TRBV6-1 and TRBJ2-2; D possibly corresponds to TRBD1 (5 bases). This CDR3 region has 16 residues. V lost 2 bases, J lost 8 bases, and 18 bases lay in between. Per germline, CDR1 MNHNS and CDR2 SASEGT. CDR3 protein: CASSERGGKRYGELFF. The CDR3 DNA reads TGTGCCAGCAGTGAAAGGGGTGGTAAGAGGTATGGGGAGCTGTTTTTT.

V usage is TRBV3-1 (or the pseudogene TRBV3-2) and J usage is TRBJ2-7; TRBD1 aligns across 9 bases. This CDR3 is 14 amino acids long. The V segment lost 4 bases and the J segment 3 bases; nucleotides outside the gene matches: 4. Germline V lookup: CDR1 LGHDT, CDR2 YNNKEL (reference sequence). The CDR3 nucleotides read TGTGCCAGCAGCCTCGGGACAGGGCACTACGAGCAGTACTTC. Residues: CASSLGTGHYEQYF.

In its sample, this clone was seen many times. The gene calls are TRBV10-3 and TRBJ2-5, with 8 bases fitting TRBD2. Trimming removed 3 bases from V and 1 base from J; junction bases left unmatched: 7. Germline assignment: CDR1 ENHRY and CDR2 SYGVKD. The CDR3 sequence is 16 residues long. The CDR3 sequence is CAISEIGRGGQETQYF. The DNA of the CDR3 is TGTGCCATCAGTGAAATTGGACGGGGGGGCCAAGAGACCCAGTACTTC.

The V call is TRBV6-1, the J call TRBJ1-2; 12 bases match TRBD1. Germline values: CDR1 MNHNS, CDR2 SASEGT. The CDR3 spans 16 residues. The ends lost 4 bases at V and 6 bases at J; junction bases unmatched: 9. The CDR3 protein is CASSGLGGQGANGYTF. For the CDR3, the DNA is TGTGCCAGCAGTGGTCTAGGGGGACAGGGGGCGAATGGCTACACCTTC.

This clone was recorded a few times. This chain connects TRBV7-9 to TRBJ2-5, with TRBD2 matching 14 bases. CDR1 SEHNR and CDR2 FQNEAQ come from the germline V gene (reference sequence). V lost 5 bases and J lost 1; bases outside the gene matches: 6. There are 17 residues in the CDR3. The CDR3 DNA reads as TGTGCCAGCAGCGCCGGGACTAGCGGGGGCCTCCAAGAGACCCAGTACTTC. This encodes CASSAGTSGGLQETQYF.

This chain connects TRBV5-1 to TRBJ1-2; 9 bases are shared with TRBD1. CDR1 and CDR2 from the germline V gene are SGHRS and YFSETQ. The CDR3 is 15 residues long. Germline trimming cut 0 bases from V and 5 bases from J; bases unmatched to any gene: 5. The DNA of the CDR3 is TGCGCCAGCAGCTTGGAGACAGGGGGTGGATATGGCTACACCTTC. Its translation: CASSLETGGGYGYTF.

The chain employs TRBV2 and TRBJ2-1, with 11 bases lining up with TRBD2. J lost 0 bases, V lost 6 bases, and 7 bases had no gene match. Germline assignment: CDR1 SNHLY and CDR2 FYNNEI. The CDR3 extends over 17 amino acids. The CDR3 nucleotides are TGTGCCAGCAGGCCCGGACTAGCGGGCCTCTCCTACAATGAGCAGTTCTTC. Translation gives CASRPGLAGLSYNEQFF.

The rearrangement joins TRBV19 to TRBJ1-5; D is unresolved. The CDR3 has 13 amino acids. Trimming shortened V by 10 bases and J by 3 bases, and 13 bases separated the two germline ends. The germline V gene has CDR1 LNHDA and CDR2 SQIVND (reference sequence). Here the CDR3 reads CATRRAVNQPQHF. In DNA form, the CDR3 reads TGTGCCACCCGGAGGGCAGTCAATCAGCCCCAGCATTTT.